The source of this T cell receptor beta chain is a study of blood T cell repertoires in COVID-19. Turning to the study itself: T cells, B-cell-depleted T cells, or PBMCs supplied cDNA or gDNA.

Clones were sequenced by immunoSEQ multiplex PCR, and TCRdb holds only the in-frame ones, with some missing. The sample includes 300,000 to 500,000 clones, approximately 87% of them seen just once. In germline, CDR1 is SGHNT, CDR2 YENEEA. CDR3 size: 13 residues. V was pared by 5 bases and J by 7 bases, with 11 bases between. The sample was PBMCs or T cells enriched from blood (not recorded which). The chain carries TRBV11-3 and TRBJ2-2, with a possible D match to TRBD2 (6 bases). The sequence was obtained from a woman in her 30s with acute COVID-19. The CDR3: CASSPTSIGELFF. CDR3 nucleotides: TGTGCCAGCAGCCCCACTAGCATCGGGGAGCTGTTTTTT.